This T cell receptor beta chain appears in the sequencing data of a study of blood T cells in healthy people across ages. Study conclusions and caveats: Age advanced and TCR beta diversity per million T cells fell, roughly linearly.

Comments on this clonotype: As yet, its antigen is unknown.

A second about 7 to 12 cycle PCR used barcoded and J-beta primers. The authors tagged each cDNA molecule using a template-switch adaptor with 12 random nucleotides. From each sample, at least 3 million paired-end reads containing CDR3 were obtained. In TCRdb, the 5' RACE reads were re-called with MiXCR into one record per CDR3 protein. The data contain hundreds of thousands of distinct CDR3 sequences, roughly 50% of them singletons. The sequence derives from a man aged 25 to 40 in good health. The specimen sequenced was blood.

The CDR3 sequence is CASSQSLAGLNEQFF. CDR3 nucleotide sequence: TGTGCCAGCAGCCAATCACTAGCGGGCCTCAATGAGCAGTTCTTC. This chain uses TRBV3-1 with TRBJ2-1, with TRBD2 matching over 9 bases. Germline V gene data show CDR1 as LGHDT and CDR2 as YNNKEL (reference sequence). The CDR3 spans 15 residues. V was clipped by 2 bases and J by 6 bases; unmatched bases: 5.